These 30 T cell receptor beta chains were sequenced from one sample in a study of a mutant IDH1 vaccine in newly diagnosed glioma. Antigens for these TCRs are unknown. The method was immunoSEQ multiplex PCR; TCRdb's version includes in-frame clones alone and lacks a portion of them. The table records 70,000 or so clones, approximately 86% of them present only once. The sample's time point: week 35, safety follow-up. One vaccine dose held 300 ug of mutant IDH1 20-mer peptide and came with topical imiquimod. Sequenced here: PBMCs, sampled from a glioma patient whose treatment included an IDH1 peptide vaccine. The origin of the receptors is a man under 40 with glioma.

The rearrangement links TRBV27 to TRBJ2-5, with 7 bases lining up with TRBD1. The J call may be in error: the DNA end matches TRBJ2-7 better. CDR1 and CDR2 (germline): MNHEY, SMNVEV (reference sequence). There are 14 residues in the CDR3. The CDR3 sequence: CASSFVAGGYEQYF. The CDR3 DNA reads as TGTGCCAGCAGTTTTGTGGCAGGGGGTTACGAGCAGTACTTC.

This rearrangement joins TRBV6-5 to TRBJ1-1; D is possibly TRBD1 (5 bases). Germline V gene data show CDR1 as MNHEY and CDR2 as SVGAGI. The CDR3 consists of 13 residues. V lost 6 bases to trimming and J lost 3 bases, with 11 bases between them. This CDR3 reads CASSRGTDTEAFF. Written as DNA, the CDR3 is TGTGCCAGCAGCCGAGGGACGGACACTGAAGCTTTCTTT.

The chain recombines TRBV7-9 with TRBJ2-7; 7 positions agree with TRBD2. V gave up 3 bases and J gave up 3 bases; unmatched junction bases: 11. CDR1 is SEHNR, CDR2 FQNEAQ, per germline (reference sequence). This CDR3 is 16 amino acids long. The CDR3 region is CASSLNGAGHRYEQYF. The CDR3 coding sequence is TGTGCCAGCAGCTTGAATGGAGCGGGGCATCGCTACGAGCAGTACTTC.

The chain links TRBV15 to TRBJ1-5, with TRBD1 as a possible D gene (6 bases). V shed 0 bases and J shed 9 bases, with 12 bases lying between them. CDR1 and CDR2 (germline): LNHNV, YYDKDF (reference sequence). This CDR3 region has 14 residues. The CDR3 DNA is TGTGCCACCAGCAGAGACAGGGGTTCGTCGCCCCAGCATTTT. The encoded protein is CATSRDRGSSPQHF.

This clone was recorded once. This chain connects TRBV4-1 to TRBJ2-1, with TRBD1 as a possible D gene (6 bases). Germline-derived CDR1 and CDR2 are MGHRA and YSYEKL. V dropped 1 base and J dropped 3 bases, with 22 bases sitting between them. The CDR3 extends over 19 amino acids. The CDR3 loop reads CASSQVPFLGASGYNEQFF. CDR3 DNA: TGCGCCAGCAGCCAAGTCCCTTTTCTGGGGGCCTCGGGCTACAATGAGCAGTTCTTC.

The chain is built from TRBV11-2 and TRBJ2-7; a possible D gene is TRBD2 (6 bases). CDR1 is SGHAT and CDR2 is FQNNGV in the germline V gene. CDR3 size: 15 residues. The V gene lost 1 base and the J gene lost 2 bases, with 12 bases spanning the gap. The CDR3 here is CASSLGRGRTYEQYF. Written as DNA, the CDR3 is TGTGCCAGCAGCTTAGGGAGGGGAAGGACCTACGAGCAGTACTTC.

Written as DNA, the CDR3 is TGTGCCACCAGAGACGGGAACACTGAAGCTTTCTTT. Protein sequence: CATRDGNTEAFF. This chain links TRBV19 with TRBJ1-1; D ambiguous. This CDR3 has 12 residues. Trimming took 10 bases from V and 1 from J, leaving 10 bases between them. CDR1 and CDR2 from the germline V gene are LNHDA and SQIVND (reference sequence).

The chain employs TRBV9 and TRBJ2-7; 9 bases line up with TRBD2. The J segment lost 6 bases and the V segment lost 2 bases, leaving 6 bases of the junction unmatched. The CDR3 is 14 residues long. Germline lookup yields CDR1 SGDLS and CDR2 YYNGEE. CDR3 protein: CASSVGLAAREQYF. CDR3 coding DNA: TGTGCCAGCAGCGTGGGACTAGCTGCTCGCGAGCAGTACTTC.

The chain uses TRBV18 and TRBJ2-1, with TRBD2 matching over 14 bases. The V and J ends lost 2 bases and 0 bases, in that order; junction bases with no gene match: 9. Germline V lookup: CDR1 KGHSH, CDR2 LQKENI. The CDR3 is 20 amino acids. This chain's CDR3 is CASSPKRTSGGRSSYNEQFF. The CDR3, as DNA: TGTGCCAGCTCACCAAAGAGGACTAGCGGGGGGCGCAGCTCCTACAATGAGCAGTTCTTC.

V and J are TRBV10-3 and TRBJ2-7; 10 nucleotides agree with TRBD1. The CDR3 is 18 amino acids. CDR1 and CDR2 from the germline V gene are ENHRY and SYGVKD. J lost 0 bases, V lost 4 bases, and 12 bases had no gene match. CDR3: CAISAPRTGGILSYEQYF. In DNA, the CDR3 is TGTGCCATCAGTGCACCACGGACAGGGGGAATTCTCTCCTACGAGCAGTACTTC.

This chain joins TRBV7-3 and TRBJ2-1; 11 bases are a match to TRBD2. The CDR3 sequence is 15 residues long. CDR1 and CDR2 from the germline V gene are SGHTA and FQGTGA. Trimming removed 4 bases from V and 5 bases from J; junction bases left unmatched: 4. The CDR3, as DNA: TGTGCCAGCAGCTCGACTAGCGGGGCAAACAATGAGCAGTTCTTC. As protein: CASSSTSGANNEQFF.

The rearrangement uses TRBV30 and TRBJ1-5, with D unresolved. The length of the CDR3 is 13 residues. Germline V gives CDR1 GTSNPN, CDR2 SVGIG (reference sequence). The V end lost 1 base, the J end lost 4 bases, and 8 bases lay between the germline ends. The CDR3 region has the DNA TGTGCCTGGAGTGAGGCGGCGAATCAGCCCCAGCATTTT. Translation gives CAWSEAANQPQHF.

V usage is TRBV2 and J usage is TRBJ1-5, with a possible D match to TRBD1 (6 bases). Trimming cost V 6 bases and J 1 base, with 13 bases left between them. Germline V lookup: CDR1 SNHLY, CDR2 FYNNEI. The CDR3 runs 15 residues. CDR3 nucleotide sequence: TGTGCCAGCAGGAGACAGGCACGGAGCAATCAGCCCCAGCATTTT. It is translated as CASRRQARSNQPQHF.

The chain has TRBV27 and TRBJ2-1; 11 bases match TRBD2. Germline V CDR1 and CDR2: MNHEY, SMNVEV (reference sequence). V dropped 3 bases and J dropped 4; count of bases not matched to a gene: 8. This CDR3 region has 17 residues. The CDR3 region has the DNA TGTGCCAGCAGTTTTACAGGGACTAGCGGCCTATACAATGAGCAGTTCTTC. Its translation is CASSFTGTSGLYNEQFF.

The count of this clone is one. This chain links TRBV7-6 with TRBJ2-1, with TRBD1 matching over 9 bases. Trimming took 5 bases from V and 5 from J; bases not matched to a gene: 4. Germline CDR1 and CDR2: SGHVS and FNYEAQ. The length of the CDR3 is 14 residues. The CDR3 sequence: CASSTGTGNNEQFF. In DNA, the CDR3 is TGTGCCAGCAGCACCGGGACAGGGAACAATGAGCAGTTCTTC. The full variable domain, rest sourced from reference TRBV7-6 and TRBJ2-1, is GAGVSQSPRYKVTKRGQDVALRCDPISGHVSLYWYRQALGQGPEFLTYFNYEAQQDKSGLPNDRFSAERPEGSISTLTIQRTEQRDSAMYRCASSTGTGNNEQFFGPGTRLTVL.

The sample holds a few counts of this clone. The DNA of the CDR3 is TGCGCCAGCAGTGGGCAAAACAGGGGAGATAATTCACCCCTCCACTTT. Protein sequence: CASSGQNRGDNSPLHF. The V gene is TRBV10-1, the J gene TRBJ1-6, with 7 nucleotides matching TRBD1. V lost 4 bases and J lost 5; bases outside the gene matches: 8. CDR1 is WNHNN and CDR2 is SYGVQD in the germline V gene (reference sequence). The CDR3 totals 16 residues.

The J gene is TRBJ1-4, the V gene TRBV7-9; D not certain. The CDR3 covers 14 residues. Germline CDR1 and CDR2: SEHNR and FQNEAQ (reference sequence). The V end was cut by 2 bases, the J end by 2 bases, with 6 bases between. The CDR3 loop is CASSLSGTNEKLFF. The CDR3 DNA reads TGTGCCAGCAGCTTATCGGGGACTAATGAAAAACTGTTTTTT.

J is TRBJ1-1 and V is TRBV5-1; D possibly corresponds to TRBD1 (6 bases). CDR3 length: 13 amino acids. V lost 3 bases and J 6 bases, leaving 12 bases between the germline ends. CDR1 SGHRS and CDR2 YFSETQ come from the germline V gene. CDR3 in amino acids: CASSYSGAPEAFF. In nucleotides, the CDR3 is TGCGCCAGCAGCTACTCAGGGGCCCCTGAAGCTTTCTTT.

The chain recombines TRBV18 with TRBJ1-1; tentative D call: TRBD1 (5 bases). The germline V gene has CDR1 KGHSH and CDR2 LQKENI. V lost 3 bases and J lost 1, with 15 bases in between. The CDR3 covers 16 residues. The CDR3 loop reads CASSPQEGVSNTEAFF. The CDR3 DNA sequence: TGTGCCAGCTCACCCCAAGAAGGGGTATCGAACACTGAAGCTTTCTTT.

CDR3 sequence (DNA): TGTGCCAGCAGTCGCGGACTAGATACAGATACGCAGTATTTT. It codes for CASSRGLDTDTQYF. This chain links TRBV6-6 with TRBJ2-3; TRBD2 matches at 7 bases. Looked up from germline, CDR1 is MNHNY and CDR2 is SVGAGI (reference sequence). V dropped 5 bases and J dropped 3; count of bases not matched to a gene: 5. This CDR3 has 14 residues.

This clone has more than one count but fewer than ten. This rearrangement joins TRBV4-1 to TRBJ2-7; the D is unclear. The CDR3 extends over 11 amino acids. Looked up from germline, CDR1 is MGHRA and CDR2 is YSYEKL. The ends were cut back, 0 bases at V and 6 bases at J, with 3 bases in the middle. In DNA form, the CDR3 reads TGCGCCAGCAGCCAAGAACGCGAGCAGTACTTC. Translation: CASSQEREQYF.

The rearrangement uses TRBV19 and TRBJ1-5; 10 bases align to TRBD1. V was pared by 1 base and J by 8 bases, with 11 bases of the junction left unmatched. The length of the CDR3 is 17 residues. Germline V gene lookup returns CDR1 LNHDA and CDR2 SQIVND (reference sequence). CDR3 residues: CASSIALGGTGVKPQHF. CDR3 nucleotides: TGTGCCAGTAGTATAGCGTTGGGTGGGACAGGGGTCAAGCCCCAGCATTTT.

The CDR3 sequence: CSVRTGFYEQYF. For the CDR3, the DNA is TGCAGCGTTAGGACAGGGTTCTACGAGCAGTACTTC. The chain uses TRBV29-1 and TRBJ2-7; 8 positions match TRBD1. After removal of 5 bases from V and 3 bases from J, the junction contained 3 bases not matched to a gene. The CDR3 loop spans 12 amino acids. Germline CDR1 is SQVTM and CDR2 is ANQGSEA.

The genes are TRBV4-2 and TRBJ2-1, with D maybe TRBD2 (5 bases). Germline loops: CDR1 LGHNA, CDR2 YNFKEQ. V shed 0 bases and J shed 6 bases, with 12 bases lying between them. This CDR3 has 15 amino acids. CDR3 loop: CASSQDRRSTNEQFF. The CDR3 nucleotides read TGTGCCAGCAGCCAAGACAGGAGGAGTACCAATGAGCAGTTCTTC.

V gene TRBV28 combines with J gene TRBJ1-1; 8 nucleotides match TRBD1. Germline assignment: CDR1 MDHEN and CDR2 SYDVKM. This CDR3 spans 21 amino acids. Losses at the gene ends were 2 bases for V and 3 bases for J; bases not matched to a gene: 23. The CDR3 DNA follows: TGTGCCAGCAGTTTAAAGTTGGCTCCCCAGGGGGCATCGGTAGCTGACACTGAAGCTTTCTTT. Translation: CASSLKLAPQGASVADTEAFF.

This clone was recorded only once. The chain couples TRBV9 to TRBJ2-1; 9 positions agree with TRBD1. The J segment lost 5 bases and the V segment lost 3 bases, leaving 6 bases of the junction unmatched. This CDR3 contains 15 residues. Germline V gene data show CDR1 as SGDLS and CDR2 as YYNGEE. CDR3 protein: CASSAQGARHNEQFF. Written as DNA, the CDR3 is TGTGCCAGCAGCGCACAGGGGGCGAGACACAATGAGCAGTTCTTC. Full variable domain (missing parts from reference TRBV9 and TRBJ2-1): DSGVTQTPKHLITATGQRVTLRCSPRSGDLSVYWYQQSLDQGLQFLIQYYNGEERAKGNILERFSAQQFPDLHSELNLSSLELGDSALYFCASSAQGARHNEQFFGPGTRLTVL.

The chain links TRBV5-1 to TRBJ1-2; D is undetermined. There are 14 residues in the CDR3. CDR1 is SGHRS, CDR2 YFSETQ, per germline. Deletions cut 4 bases from V and 4 bases from J, with 14 bases between. The CDR3 coding sequence is TGCGCCAGCAGCCCCCAAGGAGGGCTCTATGGCTACACCTTC. Translated, it gives CASSPQGGLYGYTF.

J is TRBJ1-5 and V is TRBV5-1; 10 bases are shared with TRBD1. Trimming removed 0 bases from V and 7 bases from J; junction bases left unmatched: 4. CDR3 length: 15 residues. Germline lookup yields CDR1 SGHRS and CDR2 YFSETQ. CDR3 sequence (DNA): TGCGCCAGCAGCTTGGGGACAGGGGGAGGCCAGCCCCAGCATTTT. This translates into CASSLGTGGGQPQHF.

V and J are TRBV19 and TRBJ1-2; D is possibly TRBD1 (5 bases). The germline V and J ends were trimmed by 5 bases and 4 bases, with 14 bases remaining between them. CDR1 is LNHDA and CDR2 is SQIVND in the germline V gene (reference sequence). The CDR3 consists of 14 residues. In DNA, the CDR3 is TGTGCCAGTAGTGGGACCGAGGGCTTCTATGGCTACACCTTC. This gives the protein CASSGTEGFYGYTF.

J is TRBJ1-1 and V is TRBV7-3, with D uncertain. Germline loops: CDR1 SGHTA, CDR2 FQGTGA. Trimming removed 1 base at V and 1 base at J, with 4 bases between. The CDR3 has 13 amino acids. Here the CDR3 reads CASSLSQNTEAFF. DNA for the CDR3: TGTGCCAGCAGCTTAAGCCAGAACACTGAAGCTTTCTTT. Filled out from reference TRBV7-3 and TRBJ1-1, the complete variable domain reads GAGVSQTPSNKVTEKGKYVELRCDPISGHTALYWYRQSLGQGPEFLIYFQGTGAADDSGLPNDRFFAVRPEGSVSTLKIQRTERGDSAVYLCASSLSQNTEAFFGQGTRLTVV.